These T cell receptor beta chains were read from a single sample in a study of cytomegalovirus exposure and HLA in healthy donors. Clones were sequenced by immunoSEQ multiplex PCR, and TCRdb holds only the in-frame ones, with some missing. The listing contains about 87,000 clones. The sample taken for sequencing was PBMCs. These receptor sequences come from a man in his forties or fifties in good health and CMV-seropositive. Both conserved end residues are part of each CDR3.

V gene	J gene	CDR3 protein
TRBV2	TRBJ2-7	CASSAASFSLYEQYF
TRBV4-1	TRBJ2-7	CASSQVGRGLHEQYF
TRBV30	TRBJ1-2	CASPLGGELNYGYTF
TRBV30	TRBJ2-7	CTLEPSGGYEQYF
TRBV30	TRBJ2-2	CAWSLFRLGTGELFF
TRBV6-5	NA	CASSSHRTGYEQYF
TRBV7-9	TRBJ2-1	CASSRSVSGRTEQFF
TRBV7-3	TRBJ2-1	CASRLPGGSPNNEQFF
TRBV7-9	TRBJ2-7	CASSPGEGEQYF
TRBV6-4	TRBJ2-1	CASSVGVGRRSSYNEQFF
TRBV7-8	TRBJ1-1	CASSSVQGFSVAFF
TRBV5-1	TRBJ2-3	CASSLSRTDTQYF
TRBV6-5	TRBJ1-3	CATTRLNTIYF
TRBV27	TRBJ2-1	CASSLRLANEKQFF
TRBV6-6	TRBJ1-1	CASSWDRRSWGEAFF
TRBV10-3	TRBJ2-7	CAISESLVFVYEQYF
TRBV5-8	TRBJ1-1	CASSLAEAGWGRSEAFF
TRBV18	TRBJ2-3	CASSLSAQAGNTDTQYF
TRBV2	TRBJ2-2	CASTQPRTSGITGELFF
TRBV10-3	TRBJ1-1	CAISESTAVRNTEAFF
TRBV5-1	TRBJ2-2	CASRTGQGATGELFF
TRBV5-1	TRBJ2-1	CASSLSGWDSYNEQFF
TRBV7-2	TRBJ2-7	CASSLGGLAEVVPYEQYF
TRBV6-1	TRBJ2-3	CASSERGREDTQYF
TRBV6-4	TRBJ2-1	CASSLSSGAYNEQFF
TRBV5-1	TRBJ2-5	CASSTAQQETQYF
TRBV6-5	TRBJ1-1	CASSSQEADTEAFF
TRBV5-4	TRBJ2-5	CASGRSGQETQYF
TRBV7-2	TRBJ2-5	CASSPNSGRETQYF
TRBV7-2	TRBJ1-1	CASSPGGGLNTEAFF
TRBV19	TRBJ2-7	CASSTGQGAYEQYF
TRBV11-3	TRBJ2-2	CASSETPRHYTGELFF
TRBV4-2	TRBJ2-7	CASSHPSRSAYEQYF
TRBV4-3	TRBJ2-7	CASSPGLDVYEQYF
TRBV9	TRBJ2-3	CASSPGGGDTQYF
TRBV7-8	TRBJ1-2	CASSLAQGFYGYTF
TRBV19	TRBJ2-1	CASSPNLRTSGRAAYNEQFF
TRBV2	TRBJ1-5	CASSEGGLLYNQPQHF
TRBV5-6	TRBJ1-2	CASSSGGPRQGAFGYTF
TRBV5-1	TRBJ2-7	CASSLEASGYYEQYF
TRBV10-3	TRBJ1-4	CAISELSGGGEKLFF
TRBV9	TRBJ2-5	CASSAHRSWEGPETQYF
TRBV28	TRBJ2-1	CASSHGGLYNEQFF
TRBV7-2	TRBJ2-2	CASSPQLAGTGELFF
TRBV11-2	TRBJ1-2	CASSPAPGRHYGYTF
TRBV5-4	TRBJ2-3	CASSWGAGAADTQYF
TRBV30	TRBJ1-1	CAWTDRNTEAFF
TRBV15	TRBJ1-2	CATSRDQVDSYGYTF
TRBV28	TRBJ2-6	CASTRRAGGASGANVLTF
TRBV7-2	TRBJ2-2	CASLDRSGVTGELFF
TRBV5-1	NA	CASSLSSPSYEQYF
TRBV11-2	TRBJ2-1	CASSLSGSVFYNEQFF
TRBV4-3	TRBJ1-5	CASSQEAGNNQHQHF
TRBV7-3	TRBJ2-2	CASSLMTSGHTGELFF
TRBV4-3	TRBJ2-2	CASSHQTGSGELFF
TRBV4-1	TRBJ2-5	CASRDLGLAIETQYF
TRBV6-4	TRBJ2-3	CARKMWTSTDTQYF
TRBV7-9	TRBJ1-1	CASRTDRGAFF
TRBV15	TRBJ2-2	CATMADRGLSGELFF